These 21 T cell receptor beta chains came from one sample sequenced in a study of blood T cell repertoires in COVID-19. Sequencing was performed with immunoSEQ multiplex PCR; in TCRdb, only in-frame clones are kept and a portion is missing. The sample consists of some 200,000 clones, approximately 82% of them appearing once. Material for sequencing was peripheral blood. Receptors were obtained from a woman aged 40 to 55 who had recovered from COVID-19.

The rearrangement uses TRBV18 and TRBJ1-2; D is unresolved. V shed 3 bases and J shed 0 bases, with 17 bases lying between them. The CDR3 runs to 17 residues. Germline V gene lookup returns CDR1 KGHSH and CDR2 LQKENI. CDR3 protein: CASSPTPSTDPNYGYTF. The CDR3 DNA follows: TGTGCCAGCTCACCGACTCCTTCGACGGATCCTAACTATGGCTACACCTTC.

The chain links TRBV20-1 to TRBJ1-4; 9 positions match TRBD1. CDR1 is DFQATT, CDR2 SNEGSKA, per germline (reference sequence). The CDR3 spans 15 residues. V shed 3 bases and J 5 bases; nucleotides not matched to a gene: 7. CDR3 loop: CSASAPGTGNEKLFF. The CDR3 DNA sequence: TGCAGTGCTAGTGCCCCCGGGACAGGGAATGAAAAACTGTTTTTT.

The chain recombines TRBV7-2 with TRBJ1-1, with D perhaps matching TRBD1 (6 bases). V gave up 5 bases and J gave up 4 bases, with 14 bases separating them. In germline, CDR1 is SGHTA, CDR2 FQGNSA. This CDR3 region has 14 residues. CDR3 DNA sequence: TGTGCCAGCAGCCCCAAGGGAGGGGGCACTGAAGCTTTCTTT. This gives the protein CASSPKGGGTEAFF.

The chain recombines TRBV7-2 with TRBJ2-1; TRBD2 agrees at 7 bases. The CDR3 consists of 16 residues. Trimming removed 2 bases from V and 0 bases from J; junction bases left unmatched: 4. Looked up from germline, CDR1 is SGHTA and CDR2 is FQGNSA. Here the CDR3 DNA reads TGTGCCAGCAGCTTAATCGGGGGGAGCTCCTACAATGAGCAGTTCTTC. Amino acid sequence: CASSLIGGSSYNEQFF.

This clone showed up just once. V gene TRBV11-3 combines with J gene TRBJ2-3; the match to TRBD1 covers 9 bases. CDR3 length: 17 residues. CDR1 is SGHNT and CDR2 is YENEEA in the germline V gene. The V segment lost 0 bases and the J segment 2 bases; nucleotides outside the gene matches: 6. The CDR3 loop reads CASSLELTGGDTDTQYF. CDR3 nucleotides: TGTGCCAGCAGCTTAGAACTGACAGGGGGAGACACAGATACGCAGTATTTT.

This rearrangement joins TRBV6-6 to TRBJ1-1; no definite D call. V lost 2 bases to trimming and J lost 2 bases, with 3 bases between them. CDR1 is MNHNY and CDR2 is SVGAGI in the germline V gene (reference sequence). The CDR3 is made up of 12 amino acids. The CDR3 is CASSYVNTEAFF. The CDR3 DNA is TGTGCCAGCAGTTACGTAAACACTGAAGCTTTCTTT.

This clone came up a few times. The CDR3 DNA reads TGTGCCAGCAGTGAAGCGCTTCAGGCAGGCTACACCTTC. This sequence encodes CASSEALQAGYTF. V gene TRBV2 combines with J gene TRBJ1-2; D gene uncertain. The CDR3 totals 13 residues. V was clipped by 0 bases and J by 8 bases, with 10 bases between them. The germline V gene has CDR1 SNHLY and CDR2 FYNNEI.

The V gene is TRBV3-1 (or the pseudogene TRBV3-2), the J gene TRBJ2-7; D uncertain. Germline loops: CDR1 LGHDT, CDR2 YNNKEL (reference sequence). The V and J ends lost 4 bases and 3 bases respectively, with 7 bases between them. The CDR3 consists of 12 residues. The CDR3 DNA reads as TGTGCCAGCAGCCCCTTTAACTACGAGCAGTACTTC. This sequence encodes CASSPFNYEQYF.

The chain couples TRBV12-3 or TRBV12-4 to TRBJ2-1; D perhaps matches TRBD1 (7 bases). V lost 6 bases and J 7 bases, leaving 13 bases between the germline ends. The CDR3 runs 13 residues. The CDR3: CASSQGGENEQFF. Written as DNA, the CDR3 is TGTGCCAGCAGCCAGGGGGGTGAGAATGAGCAGTTCTTC.

The chain employs TRBV23-1 and TRBJ1-5, with D possibly being TRBD1 (6 bases). TRBV23-1 is placed among ORFs of uncertain function. The CDR3 runs to 22 residues. V was clipped by 0 bases and J by 0 bases, with 27 bases between them. For the CDR3, the DNA is TGCGCCAGCAGTCAATCGTTTTCGTCCCTGGACAGCACACTTAATAGCAATCAGCCCCAGCATTTT. It yields the protein CASSQSFSSLDSTLNSNQPQHF.

This clone was detected many times. This chain uses TRBV5-6 with TRBJ1-5; no reliable D call. There are 18 residues in the CDR3. The V end lost 3 bases, the J end lost 6 bases, and 25 bases lay between the germline ends. Per germline, CDR1 SGHDT and CDR2 YYEEEE. The CDR3 sequence is CASSSGIWSGGLPQPQHF. The DNA for the CDR3 is TGTGCCAGCAGCTCCGGCATATGGAGTGGCGGTCTACCTCAGCCCCAGCATTTT.

The chain recombines TRBV19 with TRBJ2-1, with 9 bases that match TRBD1. The CDR3 has 15 residues. Germline V gives CDR1 LNHDA, CDR2 SQIVND (reference sequence). The V gene end was trimmed by 0 bases and the J gene end by 9 bases; junction bases not matched to a gene: 6. CDR3 sequence reads: CASSIEGTGNSEQFF. CDR3 nucleotide sequence: TGTGCCAGTAGTATAGAAGGGACAGGGAACTCTGAGCAGTTCTTC.

This clone was seen more than once but under ten times. The chain recombines TRBV4-3 with TRBJ1-5; TRBD1 aligns across 9 bases. Per the germline V gene, CDR1 is LGHNA and CDR2 is YSLEER. V dropped 4 bases and J dropped 9; count of bases not matched to a gene: 10. The CDR3 is 15 amino acids. CDR3 residues: CASSRDREMVGPQHF. The CDR3 coding sequence is TGCGCCAGCAGCCGGGACAGGGAGATGGTCGGGCCCCAGCATTTT.

CDR3 sequence: CASRNTGAGGNSPLHF. The CDR3 region has the DNA TGTGCCAGCAGAAATACAGGGGCGGGGGGCAATTCACCCCTCCACTTT. The chain combines TRBV28 with TRBJ1-6, with 7 positions matching TRBD1. The ends lost 6 bases at V and 7 bases at J; junction bases unmatched: 12. CDR1 MDHEN and CDR2 SYDVKM come from the germline V gene. The CDR3 is made up of 16 amino acids.

This chain uses TRBV10-3 with TRBJ2-5, with 8 positions matching TRBD2. CDR1 is ENHRY and CDR2 is SYGVKD in the germline V gene. CDR3 size: 12 residues. Unmatched junction bases numbered 3, after V lost 9 bases and J lost 3 bases. CDR3 sequence reads: CAIGAGEETQYF. CDR3 nucleotides: TGTGCCATTGGAGCGGGGGAAGAGACCCAGTACTTC.

This rearrangement joins TRBV6-2 or TRBV6-3 to TRBJ2-5, with D tentatively TRBD1 (5 bases). This CDR3 comprises 13 residues. V gave up 5 bases and J gave up 4 bases, with 11 bases separating them. CDR1 is MNHEY, CDR2 SVGEGT, per germline. CDR3 sequence: CASSATRVETQYF. The DNA of the CDR3 is TGTGCCAGCAGTGCGACCAGGGTAGAGACCCAGTACTTC.

This clone was picked up one time. One junction end does not reproduce the germline sequence, and a read error may be involved. The chain has TRBV6-5 and TRBJ1-6; 8 positions agree with TRBD1. The germline V gene has CDR1 MNHEY and CDR2 SVGAGI. CDR3 size: 12 residues. CDR3 in DNA: TGTGCCAGCATTTACTCAGGGGGCACCCTCCACTTT. Its protein product is CASIYSGGTLHF.

The V call is TRBV29-1, the J call TRBJ2-7; TRBD2 is a possible D gene (6 bases). Germline lookup yields CDR1 SQVTM and CDR2 ANQGSEA. Trimming stripped 1 base from V and 0 bases from J, with 10 bases between. This CDR3 is built from 14 residues. The CDR3 is CSVEGGVSSYEQYF. The CDR3 DNA reads TGCAGCGTTGAAGGCGGGGTTAGCTCCTACGAGCAGTACTTC.

The rearrangement links TRBV6-5 to TRBJ2-5; 8 bases agree with TRBD2. With V trimmed by 6 bases and J by 2 bases, 8 bases remained unmatched. The CDR3 contains 15 residues. Germline lookup yields CDR1 MNHEY and CDR2 SVGAGI. CDR3 loop: CASSSSGGPQETQYF. In DNA form, the CDR3 reads TGTGCCAGCAGCTCCAGCGGGGGTCCTCAAGAGACCCAGTACTTC.

V usage is TRBV5-5 and J usage is TRBJ2-7; perhaps TRBD1 as D (5 bases). The CDR3 is 12 residues long. Germline V gene lookup returns CDR1 SGHKS and CDR2 YYEKEE (reference sequence). V shed 2 bases and J shed 3 bases, with 6 bases lying between them. The CDR3 is CASSLQDYEQYF. The CDR3 DNA is TGTGCCAGCAGCTTACAGGACTACGAGCAGTACTTC.

This chain links TRBV18 with TRBJ1-4, with unresolved D. This CDR3 contains 15 residues. V dropped 3 bases and J dropped 0 bases, with 8 bases sitting between them. Per germline, CDR1 KGHSH and CDR2 LQKENI. The CDR3 DNA is TGTGCCAGCTCACCTATGGAGGCAACTAATGAAAAACTGTTTTTT. It encodes CASSPMEATNEKLFF.